This passage covers 7 T cell receptor beta chains from one sample sequenced in a study of blood T cell repertoires in COVID-19. Assay: immunoSEQ multiplex PCR; the TCRdb copy retains only in-frame clones and omits some. The table lists about half a million clones, roughly 88% of them singletons. The sample consisted of peripheral blood. The receptor source for this set is a human donor in a cohort sampled during active COVID-19.

The rearrangement links TRBV7-6 to TRBJ2-3; TRBD2 might be the D (7 bases). This CDR3 comprises 16 residues. Germline loops: CDR1 SGHVS, CDR2 FNYEAQ. V was clipped by 2 bases and J by 8 bases, with 20 bases between them. The CDR3 reads CASSLPVRAGQGTQYF. The CDR3 region has the DNA TGTGCCAGCAGCTTACCCGTACGAGCGGGACAAGGTACGCAGTATTTT.

The rearrangement uses TRBV19 and TRBJ2-3, with 9 bases lining up with TRBD2. Germline CDR1 LNHDA, CDR2 SQIVND (reference sequence). This CDR3 has 15 residues. J was trimmed by 4 bases and V by 6 bases; bases with no gene match: 8. CDR3 in DNA: TGTGCCAGTAGAGGGCCTAGCGGGAATCCAGATACGCAGTATTTT. This translates into CASRGPSGNPDTQYF.

The rearrangement uses TRBV19 and TRBJ2-1; TRBD2 agrees at 7 bases. The CDR3 runs to 14 residues. Trimming at V came to 8 bases and at J to 6 bases, leaving 10 bases not matched to a gene. Germline V gene data show CDR1 as LNHDA and CDR2 as SQIVND (reference sequence). The CDR3 DNA is TGTGCCAGTTCACCCCTAGCGGAGCTCAATGAGCAGTTCTTC. Translated: CASSPLAELNEQFF.

The genes are TRBV9 and TRBJ2-3, with 7 positions matching TRBD2. The J segment lost 1 base and the V segment lost 3 bases, leaving 5 bases of the junction unmatched. The germline V gene encodes CDR1 SGDLS and CDR2 YYNGEE. The CDR3 has 15 residues. CDR3 sequence (DNA): TGTGCCAGCAGCGCGGATAGCGGGCGCACAGATACGCAGTATTTT. It specifies CASSADSGRTDTQYF.

In its sample, this clone was seen a few times. J is TRBJ1-6 and V is TRBV9; D uncertain. V lost 0 bases and J 0 bases, leaving 4 bases between the germline ends. Germline V lookup: CDR1 SGDLS, CDR2 YYNGEE. This CDR3 spans 15 amino acids. The CDR3 protein is CASSVVGSYNSPLHF. In DNA form, the CDR3 reads TGTGCCAGCAGCGTAGTCGGCTCCTATAATTCACCCCTCCACTTT.

The chain uses TRBV27 and TRBJ1-6, with 7 bases aligning to TRBD1. CDR1 is MNHEY and CDR2 is SMNVEV in the germline V gene (reference sequence). The CDR3 sequence is 15 residues long. V shed 6 bases, J shed 3 bases, and the junction held 5 bases outside the gene matches. CDR3 bases: TGTGCCAGCAGGGACCGACAGGGCTATAATTCACCCCTCCACTTT. Its translation: CASRDRQGYNSPLHF.

V usage is TRBV5-5 and J usage is TRBJ2-7; 7 nucleotides agree with TRBD2. Unmatched junction bases numbered 14, after V lost 6 bases and J lost 2 bases. Per the germline V gene, CDR1 is SGHKS and CDR2 is YYEKEE (reference sequence). CDR3 length: 16 residues. The CDR3, as DNA: TGTGCCAGCACCCTTTTGGCGACGGGAGGCACCTACGAGCAGTACTTC. Translation gives CASTLLATGGTYEQYF.